The 11 T cell receptor beta chains in this list originate from one sample, sequenced in a study of blood T cell repertoires in COVID-19. TCRdb's table, derived via immunoSEQ multiplex PCR, lists solely in-frame clones and lacks some. The table includes just under 250,000 clones, approximately 83% detected once. The sequenced sample was peripheral blood. Receptors were obtained from a young woman who had recovered from COVID-19.

CDR3 in DNA: TGTGCCAGCAGCCAAGATTTGATCCGCCCTAGCTCCTACAATGAGCAGTTCTTC. Amino acid sequence: CASSQDLIRPSSYNEQFF. V is TRBV3-1 (or the pseudogene TRBV3-2) and J is TRBJ2-1; D is ambiguous. With 0 bases removed from V and 0 bases from J, the gap between germline ends came to 15 bases. Germline V CDR1 and CDR2: LGHDT, YNNKEL (reference sequence). The CDR3 length is 18 residues.

This chain uses TRBV5-1 with TRBJ2-5; 7 positions match TRBD2. Unmatched junction bases numbered 3, after V lost 3 bases and J lost 1 base. The CDR3 contains 14 residues. CDR1 is SGHRS and CDR2 is YFSETQ in the germline V gene. The CDR3: CASSWGGVQETQYF. CDR3 DNA sequence: TGCGCCAGCAGCTGGGGAGGGGTCCAAGAGACCCAGTACTTC.

The chain couples TRBV27 to TRBJ2-3, with a possible D match to TRBD1 (6 bases). The CDR3 runs to 18 residues. The germline CDR1 and CDR2 sequences are MNHEY and SMNVEV (reference sequence). Trimming removed 6 bases from V and 2 bases from J, with 24 bases in between. CDR3 DNA: TGTGCCAGCAGACGATTGGGGGTAGGGGGTAGACCCACAGATACGCAGTATTTT. Amino acid sequence: CASRRLGVGGRPTDTQYF.

The chain links TRBV2 to TRBJ1-1, with 9 bases lining up with TRBD1. Germline loops: CDR1 SNHLY, CDR2 FYNNEI. Germline trimming cut 7 bases from V and 4 bases from J; bases unmatched to any gene: 10. This CDR3 comprises 15 residues. The CDR3, as DNA: TGTGCCAGCAAGATTGGGGGGACAGGGTTCACTGAAGCTTTCTTT. It specifies CASKIGGTGFTEAFF.

This clone was seen a few times. The gene calls are TRBV27 and TRBJ2-1; 9 nucleotides align to TRBD1. Germline assignment: CDR1 MNHEY and CDR2 SMNVEV (reference sequence). J lost 3 bases, V lost 5 bases, and 8 bases had no gene match. The CDR3 consists of 16 residues. The CDR3 loop reads CASSPRRTGVYNEQFF. CDR3 nucleotides: TGTGCCAGCAGTCCCCGTAGGACAGGGGTCTACAATGAGCAGTTCTTC.

V gene TRBV27 combines with J gene TRBJ2-2, with a tentative D call TRBD2 (5 bases). CDR1 is MNHEY, CDR2 SMNVEV, per germline (reference sequence). The CDR3 extends over 13 amino acids. V lost 4 bases, J lost 4 bases, and 7 bases lay in between. The CDR3 DNA is TGTGCCAGCAGTTCAGAGGGCACCGGGGAGCTGTTTTTT. Amino acids: CASSSEGTGELFF.

The chain uses TRBV6-5 and TRBJ1-2, with 7 bases identical to TRBD1. Germline CDR1 MNHEY, CDR2 SVGAGI. This CDR3 has 15 amino acids. The V segment lost 6 bases and the J segment 4 bases; nucleotides outside the gene matches: 11. The CDR3 bases are TGTGCCAGCAGCGCTACAGGGGAAAAGACCTATGGCTACACCTTC. Its protein is CASSATGEKTYGYTF.

In DNA, the CDR3 is TGTGCCAGCAGTTTAGAAGTACAGGGGAAGGGGGCGCAGTATTTT. It specifies CASSLEVQGKGAQYF. The chain recombines TRBV27 with TRBJ2-3; 7 bases are a match to TRBD1. The CDR3 is made up of 15 amino acids. Trimming took 2 bases from V and 10 from J; bases not matched to a gene: 12. From germline, CDR1 is MNHEY and CDR2 SMNVEV (reference sequence).

The chain recombines TRBV7-9 with TRBJ1-6, with D unclear. V dropped 4 bases and J dropped 4 bases, with 5 bases sitting between them. The V gene's germline CDR1 is SEHNR and CDR2 FQNEAQ (reference sequence). The CDR3 spans 13 residues. For the CDR3, the DNA is TGTGCCAGCAGCTCTATATATAATTCACCCCTCCACTTT. It codes for CASSSIYNSPLHF. Looking up the rest from reference TRBV7-9 and TRBJ1-6 gives the full variable domain: DTGVSQNPRHKITKRGQNVTFRCDPISEHNRLYWYRQTLGQGPEFLTYFQNEAQLEKSRLLSDRFSAERPKGSFSTLEIQRTEQGDSAMYLCASSSIYNSPLHFGNGTRLTVT.

V usage is TRBV2 and J usage is TRBJ2-3, with TRBD2 matching 8 bases. Trimming took 4 bases from V and 2 from J; bases not matched to a gene: 8. Germline CDR1 is SNHLY and CDR2 is FYNNEI. The CDR3 covers 16 residues. The CDR3 protein is CASSARGGPVTDTQYF. CDR3 bases: TGTGCCAGCAGTGCCCGCGGGGGGCCGGTCACAGATACGCAGTATTTT.

This chain connects TRBV7-2 to TRBJ2-7; 8 bases fit TRBD2. This CDR3 spans 15 amino acids. V gave up 5 bases and J gave up 2 bases; unmatched junction bases: 8. Germline loops: CDR1 SGHTA, CDR2 FQGNSA. In nucleotides, the CDR3 is TGTGCCAGCAGCCCCTTCCGGGGGGGGACCTACGAGCAGTACTTC. This sequence encodes CASSPFRGGTYEQYF.